This TCR beta chain was sequenced for a study of T cells after yellow fever vaccination. The study, taken as a whole, reports: A weaker but faster secondary response was observed, peaking on day 5 versus 15.

For TCR, cDNA came from 5'RACE template switching, which added a universal primer site and UMIs. MiXCR, run by TCRdb on the 5' RACE reads, gives a single entry per CDR3 protein. The sample lists more than 300,000 distinct CDR3 sequences, approximately 4% seen once, with roughly 21% in the top ten. This clonotype was recorded at least ten times. Its antigen is still unknown. The CDR3 is 20 residues long. CDR1 is SGHRS, CDR2 YFSETQ, per germline. The J segment lost 3 bases and the V segment lost 4 bases, leaving 17 bases of the junction unmatched. Sequencing used PBMCs, obtained 15 days after the yellow fever booster vaccination. The sequence derives from a man between 18 and 29 years old who received the YFV17D yellow fever vaccine. This chain links TRBV5-1 with TRBJ2-3; TRBD2 agrees at 13 bases. The CDR3 protein is CASSRILAGGPVTSTDTQYF. The CDR3 DNA follows: TGCGCCAGCAGCAGGATACTAGCGGGGGGGCCAGTTACGTCGACAGATACGCAGTATTTT.